The 32 T cell receptor beta chains presented below share a single source sample, sequenced in a study of blood T cell repertoires in COVID-19. The assay was immunoSEQ multiplex PCR, and TCRdb's table has in-frame clones only and misses some. This sample yields approximately 56,000 clones, of which around 84% are seen a single time; 10% to 15% belongs to the top ten. The sequenced sample was peripheral blood. The receptors originated from a woman older than 75 with acute or convalescent COVID-19.

In DNA, the CDR3 is TGCAGTGCTAGATATCTCACTGAAGCTTTCTTT. Protein product: CSARYLTEAFF. The chain combines TRBV20-1 with TRBJ1-1; D ambiguous. CDR1 is DFQATT, CDR2 SNEGSKA, per germline (reference sequence). The V and J ends lost 2 bases and 4 bases respectively, with 5 bases between them. CDR3 length: 11 amino acids.

The rearrangement joins TRBV6-5 to TRBJ1-3; TRBD1 might be the D (5 bases). The ends were cut back, 2 bases at V and 3 bases at J, with 14 bases in the middle. This CDR3 has 16 amino acids. CDR1 is MNHEY, CDR2 SVGAGI, per germline. Here the CDR3 DNA reads TGTGCCAGCAGTTACCAGGTTTGGGGCAGTGGAAACACCATATATTTT. Its translation: CASSYQVWGSGNTIYF.

Only a few counts were recorded for this clone. This chain connects TRBV6-5 to TRBJ1-1, with D possibly being TRBD1 (6 bases). The CDR3 is made up of 13 amino acids. Trimming left V 7 bases short and J 8 bases short, with 17 bases between. Germline lookup yields CDR1 MNHEY and CDR2 SVGAGI. CDR3 sequence (DNA): TGTGCCAGCACCAGACAGGACCCCGGGGAAGCTTTCTTT. Translating gives CASTRQDPGEAFF.

The chain couples TRBV11-1 to TRBJ2-7, with 7 positions matching TRBD1. Germline V CDR1 and CDR2: SGHAT, FQDESV (reference sequence). The CDR3 has 14 amino acids. J gave up 2 bases and V 6 bases, and 7 bases lay outside the gene matches. This CDR3 is CASSFETGPYEQYF. The CDR3 nucleotides read TGTGCCAGCAGTTTCGAGACAGGGCCCTACGAGCAGTACTTC.

The chain recombines TRBV5-1 with TRBJ1-2; a possible D gene is TRBD1 (6 bases). V lost 3 bases to trimming and J lost 6 bases, with 12 bases between them. In germline, CDR1 is SGHRS, CDR2 YFSETQ. There are 13 residues in the CDR3. The CDR3 DNA is TGCGCCAGCAGCTCCGACAGGCGAGATGGCTACACCTTC. Translating it yields CASSSDRRDGYTF.

The chain employs TRBV3-1 (or the pseudogene TRBV3-2) and TRBJ1-1; no reliable D call. Germline assignment: CDR1 LGHDT and CDR2 YNNKEL (reference sequence). The CDR3 has 13 amino acids. V shed 4 bases and J shed 0 bases, with 6 bases lying between them. The CDR3, as DNA: TGTGCCAGCAGCCTATCCTTGAACACTGAAGCTTTCTTT. Encoded protein: CASSLSLNTEAFF.

The chain joins TRBV5-1 to TRBJ2-7; 9 nucleotides match TRBD1. In germline, CDR1 is SGHRS, CDR2 YFSETQ. V was pared by 5 bases and J by 3 bases, with 6 bases of the junction left unmatched. The CDR3 consists of 14 residues. The CDR3 loop is CASSSGTGNYEQYF. The CDR3 DNA follows: TGCGCCAGCAGTTCCGGGACAGGGAACTACGAGCAGTACTTC.

The CDR3 bases are TGTGCCAGCTCACCAGAACCAGCTGGAAACACCATATATTTT. Its translation is CASSPEPAGNTIYF. This rearrangement joins TRBV18 to TRBJ1-3; D is unresolved. V shed 2 bases and J shed 2 bases, with 7 bases lying between them. The CDR3 loop spans 14 amino acids. CDR1 and CDR2 (germline): KGHSH, LQKENI.

The V call is TRBV10-3, the J call TRBJ1-2; D is ambiguous. This CDR3 comprises 15 residues. Trimming left V 3 bases short and J 3 bases short, with 14 bases between. CDR1 and CDR2 (germline): ENHRY, SYGVKD. Here the CDR3 reads CAISDGREGDYGYTF. CDR3 sequence (DNA): TGTGCCATCAGTGACGGACGGGAGGGAGACTATGGCTACACCTTC.

The CDR3 DNA follows: TGTGCCAGCAGCTTAGATTCGGAGGGGTTCACTGAAGCTTTCTTT. Translation: CASSLDSEGFTEAFF. The rearrangement joins TRBV11-2 to TRBJ1-1; D might be TRBD1 (5 bases). The CDR3 sequence is 15 residues long. CDR1 is SGHAT, CDR2 FQNNGV, per germline. Trimming removed 0 bases from V and 4 bases from J, with 12 bases in between.

This chain uses TRBV19 with TRBJ1-2; D perhaps matches TRBD1 (6 bases). From germline, CDR1 is LNHDA and CDR2 SQIVND (reference sequence). V was clipped by 5 bases and J by 2 bases, with 12 bases between them. CDR3 length: 14 residues. DNA of the CDR3: TGTGCCAGTAGTCCACAGGGAACGAACTATGGCTACACCTTC. Its translation is CASSPQGTNYGYTF.

The chain employs TRBV5-4 and TRBJ1-2, with D possibly TRBD1 on 5 matching bases. CDR3 length equals 13 residues. The germline V gene encodes CDR1 SGHNT and CDR2 YYREEE (reference sequence). V lost 4 bases to trimming and J lost 8 bases, with 15 bases between them. The CDR3 DNA is TGTGCCAGCAGCCCGGCGGGGGAGGGGGGCTACACCTTC. It translates to CASSPAGEGGYTF.

The chain recombines TRBV3-1 (or the pseudogene TRBV3-2) with TRBJ2-2; no definite D call. Germline CDR1 LGHDT, CDR2 YNNKEL (reference sequence). V shed 5 bases and J shed 4 bases, with 8 bases lying between them. CDR3 length: 13 amino acids. CDR3 nucleotides: TGTGCCAGCAGCGGCACCTTCACCGGGGAGCTGTTTTTT. This codes for CASSGTFTGELFF.

Here the CDR3 reads CASSPGAGPYEQYF. The CDR3 DNA reads as TGTGCCAGCAGTCCAGGAGCGGGGCCCTACGAGCAGTACTTC. This sequence joins TRBV27 and TRBJ2-7, with 7 positions matching TRBD2. J lost 2 bases, V lost 5 bases, and 6 bases had no gene match. CDR1 and CDR2 (germline): MNHEY, SMNVEV (reference sequence). This CDR3 is built from 14 residues.

The J gene is TRBJ2-7, the V gene TRBV20-1; D unclear. The CDR3 contains 11 residues. Trimming stripped 3 bases from V and 3 bases from J, with 6 bases between. Germline V gene lookup returns CDR1 DFQATT and CDR2 SNEGSKA (reference sequence). The CDR3 loop is CSARRNYEQYF. As DNA, the CDR3 is TGCAGTGCTAGGCGCAACTACGAGCAGTACTTC.

The chain carries TRBV3-1 (or the pseudogene TRBV3-2) and TRBJ2-5; 11 bases align to TRBD2. The CDR3 covers 15 residues. The germline gives CDR1 LGHDT, CDR2 YNNKEL (reference sequence). J lost 2 bases, V lost 4 bases, and 3 bases had no gene match. Written as DNA, the CDR3 is TGTGCCAGCAGCCTCTCTAGCGGGGGGCAAGAGACCCAGTACTTC. Encoded protein: CASSLSSGGQETQYF.

The chain is built from TRBV24-1 and TRBJ2-1; 14 bases match TRBD2. The CDR3 covers 15 residues. Per the germline V gene, CDR1 is KGHDR and CDR2 is SFDVKD. V lost 9 bases, J lost 5 bases, and 5 bases stayed unmatched. The CDR3 spells CATGRTSGGNNEQFF. The CDR3 bases are TGTGCCACCGGGAGGACTAGCGGGGGGAACAATGAGCAGTTCTTC.

This clone has more than one count but fewer than ten. CDR3 region: CASRSGGNEQFF. CDR3 sequence (DNA): TGTGCCAGCCGGTCTGGAGGCAATGAGCAGTTCTTC. The chain joins TRBV2 to TRBJ2-1; tentatively, D is TRBD2 (5 bases). V lost 8 bases to trimming and J lost 6 bases, with 11 bases between them. This CDR3 has 12 residues. Germline V gene sequence: CDR1 SNHLY, CDR2 FYNNEI.

The chain links TRBV5-1 to TRBJ2-5, with D possibly being TRBD1 (8 bases). The length of the CDR3 is 14 residues. The V gene's germline CDR1 is SGHRS and CDR2 YFSETQ. The germline V and J ends were trimmed by 1 base and 5 bases, with 12 bases remaining between them. The DNA for the CDR3 is TGCGCCAGCAGCTTGAACAGGGGGGGCGAGACCCAGTACTTC. Translating it yields CASSLNRGGETQYF.

V and J are TRBV14 and TRBJ2-1; 12 bases fit TRBD2. The ends lost 2 bases at V and 0 bases at J; junction bases unmatched: 11. This CDR3 has 20 residues. The germline V gene has CDR1 SGHDN and CDR2 FVKESK. The CDR3 is CASSQRSGLAGFSSYNEQFF. The CDR3 DNA is TGTGCCAGCAGCCAAAGGTCGGGACTAGCGGGTTTCAGCTCCTACAATGAGCAGTTCTTC.

J is TRBJ1-2 and V is TRBV5-4; D call uncertain. Looked up from germline, CDR1 is SGHNT and CDR2 is YYREEE (reference sequence). V lost 0 bases and J lost 6, with 9 bases in between. This CDR3 is built from 13 residues. The CDR3 bases are TGTGCCAGCAGCTTGGTAGCGAGTCATGGCTACACCTTC. The encoded protein is CASSLVASHGYTF.

The genes are TRBV7-2 and TRBJ2-3, with 9 bases matching TRBD2. Unmatched junction bases numbered 8, after V lost 2 bases and J lost 2 bases. From germline, CDR1 is SGHTA and CDR2 FQGNSA. This CDR3 has 17 residues. Written as DNA, the CDR3 is TGTGCCAGCAGCTTATTGGTCGGCGGGGGGGTCACAGATACGCAGTATTTT. It specifies CASSLLVGGGVTDTQYF. The entire variable domain, with the rest obtained from reference TRBV7-2 and TRBJ2-3, is as follows: GAGVSQSPSNKVTEKGKDVELRCDPISGHTALYWYRQSLGQGLEFLIYFQGNSAPDKSGLPSDRFSAERTGGSVSTLTIQRTQQEDSAVYLCASSLLVGGGVTDTQYFGPGTRLTVL.

This chain links TRBV11-3 with TRBJ2-5; D is possibly TRBD2 (6 bases). Germline CDR1 and CDR2: SGHNT and YENEEA. V gave up 1 base and J gave up 5 bases, with 8 bases separating them. There are 13 residues in the CDR3. DNA for the CDR3: TGTGCCAGCAGCTTAGCTGGGGGGGAGACCCAGTACTTC. Its protein is CASSLAGGETQYF.

CDR3 DNA: TGTGCCAGCTCACCTCGTACAGGGCCCAAACAGCACGAGCAGTACTTC. Translated: CASSPRTGPKQHEQYF. The V gene is TRBV18, the J gene TRBJ2-7; maybe TRBD1 (6 bases). The germline gives CDR1 KGHSH, CDR2 LQKENI. This CDR3 has 16 residues. V was clipped by 3 bases and J by 5 bases, with 20 bases between them.

The chain has TRBV5-1 and TRBJ2-1; 13 bases map to TRBD2. CDR1 and CDR2 (germline): SGHRS, YFSETQ. The CDR3 is 16 amino acids. Germline trimming cut 4 bases from V and 7 bases from J; bases unmatched to any gene: 8. The CDR3 sequence: CASSPQLAGGQNEQFF. For the CDR3, the DNA is TGCGCCAGCAGCCCCCAACTAGCGGGGGGGCAAAATGAGCAGTTCTTC.

This chain uses TRBV9 with TRBJ1-4, with D possibly being TRBD1 (5 bases). Deletions cut 0 bases from V and 6 bases from J, with 21 bases between. Germline V CDR1 and CDR2: SGDLS, YYNGEE. The CDR3 runs to 18 residues. The CDR3 region is CASSVVRTRSSVDEKLFF. The CDR3 DNA follows: TGTGCCAGCAGCGTAGTGAGGACACGCTCTTCCGTGGATGAAAAACTGTTTTTT.

The CDR3 sequence is CASSSLSQGAGEQYF. The DNA for the CDR3 is TGTGCCAGCAGCTCATTATCTCAGGGGGCAGGCGAGCAGTACTTC. The V and J genes are TRBV11-3 and TRBJ2-7, with TRBD1 identical over 8 bases. The CDR3 has 15 residues. Germline V gives CDR1 SGHNT, CDR2 YENEEA. V lost 4 bases, J lost 6 bases, and 11 bases stayed unmatched.

The V and J genes are TRBV3-1 (or the pseudogene TRBV3-2) and TRBJ2-2, with D unclear. V was clipped by 0 bases and J by 1 base, with 9 bases between them. The germline V gene encodes CDR1 LGHDT and CDR2 YNNKEL (reference sequence). The CDR3 consists of 16 residues. For the CDR3, the DNA is TGTGCCAGCAGCCAAGAAGCCCCAAAGAACACCGGGGAGCTGTTTTTT. Encoded protein: CASSQEAPKNTGELFF.

In its sample, this clone is medium-sized. The chain employs TRBV7-8 and TRBJ2-7; 7 nucleotides align to TRBD1. CDR3 length equals 15 residues. The junction had 10 bases not matched to a gene; V was cut back by 5 bases and J by 3 bases. CDR1 SGHVS and CDR2 FQNEAQ come from the germline V gene. CDR3 sequence reads: CASSRLGTEDYEQYF. The CDR3 DNA is TGTGCCAGCAGCCGGCTCGGGACAGAAGACTACGAGCAGTACTTC.

The genes are TRBV19 and TRBJ2-3, with TRBD2 matching over 7 bases. The length of the CDR3 is 15 residues. V lost 1 base, J lost 2 bases, and 3 bases stayed unmatched. CDR1 and CDR2 (germline): LNHDA, SQIVND (reference sequence). The CDR3, as DNA: TGTGCCAGTAGTATAGCGGGGGGATACACAGATACGCAGTATTTT. Its protein is CASSIAGGYTDTQYF. The entire variable domain, with the rest obtained from reference TRBV19 and TRBJ2-3, is as follows: DGGITQSPKYLFRKEGQNVTLSCEQNLNHDAMYWYRQDPGQGLRLIYYSQIVNDFQKGDIAEGYSVSREKKESFPLTVTSAQKNPTAFYLCASSIAGGYTDTQYFGPGTRLTVL.

This clone appeared a single time. The chain uses TRBV5-1 and TRBJ2-5; D possibly corresponds to TRBD1 (6 bases). The germline V gene has CDR1 SGHRS and CDR2 YFSETQ. This CDR3 comprises 14 residues. Trimming left V 4 bases short and J 3 bases short, with 13 bases between. The CDR3 sequence is CASSLGHREETQYF. Written as DNA, the CDR3 is TGCGCCAGCAGCCTAGGGCACAGGGAAGAGACCCAGTACTTC.

J is TRBJ1-2 and V is TRBV6-4; maybe TRBD1 (6 bases). Deletions cut 3 bases from V and 7 bases from J, with 18 bases between. The CDR3 extends over 15 amino acids. Germline values: CDR1 MRHNA, CDR2 SNTAGT. CDR3 in amino acids: CASSETRAGASGYTF. CDR3 bases: TGTGCCAGCAGTGAAACCCGAGCGGGGGCTAGTGGCTACACCTTC.